This T cell receptor (beta chain) was recorded in a study of cytomegalovirus exposure and HLA in healthy donors. The study, taken as a whole, reports: Being indistinguishable, some V segments were excluded, TRBV6-2 and TRBV6-3 among them. Relative to equally common others, HLA-associated TCR beta chains showed greater clonal expansion in a later analysis.

Notes on this clone: What it binds is not known.

The PCR contained 60 Vbeta and 13 Jbeta primers. Some clones are missing from TCRdb's copy, which holds only in-frame ones; the method was immunoSEQ multiplex PCR. Of about 140,000 clones listed, approximately 80% are singletons. V was shortened by 0 bases and J by 5 bases, with 10 bases between the two germline ends. CDR3 length: 14 residues. The germline V gene encodes CDR1 SGHNT and CDR2 YENEEA. This chain uses TRBV11-3 with TRBJ2-5; possibly TRBD1 for D (6 bases). This TCR was recovered from a man in his forties in good health and CMV-seronegative. Sequenced input: PBMCs. The CDR3: CASSLDRGAETQYF. Here the CDR3 DNA reads TGTGCCAGCAGCTTAGACAGGGGTGCGGAGACCCAGTACTTC.